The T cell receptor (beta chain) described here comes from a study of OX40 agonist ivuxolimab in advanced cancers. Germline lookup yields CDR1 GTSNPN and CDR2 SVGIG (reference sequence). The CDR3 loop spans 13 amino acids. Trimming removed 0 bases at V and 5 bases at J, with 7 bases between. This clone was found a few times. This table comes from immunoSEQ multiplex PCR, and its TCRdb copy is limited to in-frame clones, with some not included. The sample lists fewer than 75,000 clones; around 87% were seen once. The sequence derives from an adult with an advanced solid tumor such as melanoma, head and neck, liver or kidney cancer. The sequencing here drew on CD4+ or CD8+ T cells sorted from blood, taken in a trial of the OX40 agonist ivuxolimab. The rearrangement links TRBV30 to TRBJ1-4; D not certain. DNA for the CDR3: TGTGCCTGGAGTGTACGGTTAAATGAAAAACTGTTTTTT. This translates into CAWSVRLNEKLFF.